This T cell receptor (beta chain) was recovered during a study of control samples from healthy donors and cancer patients. The ends were cut back, 4 bases at V and 2 bases at J, with 14 bases in the middle. Germline CDR1 LGHDT, CDR2 YNNKEL (reference sequence). The CDR3 runs 15 residues. Using immunoSEQ multiplex PCR, the repertoire was profiled, and TCRdb retains in-frame clones only, with some absent. The repertoire holds 130,000 or so clones, approximately 89% seen once, with about 3% in the top ten. The chain carries TRBV3-1 (or the pseudogene TRBV3-2) and TRBJ1-2; D remains ambiguous. This clonotype originated in a man aged 60-69 years in good health. Sequencing was performed on blood. CDR3 protein: CASSLGKTANYGYTF. CDR3 in DNA: TGTGCCAGCAGCCTGGGCAAGACCGCGAACTATGGCTACACCTTC.